The clone carrying this T cell receptor (beta chain) occurred many times. Its antigen is not known. Individuals who donated were healthy Caucasians from Russia aged about 6 to 90. Through a sample-barcoded 5' primer and a J-beta primer mix, a second PCR was run for roughly 7 to 11 cycles. A single record per CDR3 protein comes from TCRdb applying MiXCR to the 5' RACE reads. The sample contains a few hundred thousand distinct CDR3 sequences, 25% to 30% of which appear only once. The sample is drawn from a study of blood T cells in healthy people across ages. Study outcomes and limitations: The recorded TCR beta diversity per million T cells decreased in a roughly linear manner with age. Total diversity from one million sequenced T cells was likely underestimated.

This CDR3 is 14 amino acids long. Trimming cost V 4 bases and J 2 bases; bases outside gene matches: 5. Germline lookup yields CDR1 SGHRS and CDR2 YFSETQ. The V and J genes are TRBV5-1 and TRBJ2-5, with 7 bases fitting TRBD1. The source is a woman aged 70-85 years in good health. Sequencing was carried out using blood. This chain's CDR3 is CASSVGQFQETQYF. Written as DNA, the CDR3 is TGCGCCAGCAGCGTGGGACAGTTTCAAGAGACCCAGTACTTC.